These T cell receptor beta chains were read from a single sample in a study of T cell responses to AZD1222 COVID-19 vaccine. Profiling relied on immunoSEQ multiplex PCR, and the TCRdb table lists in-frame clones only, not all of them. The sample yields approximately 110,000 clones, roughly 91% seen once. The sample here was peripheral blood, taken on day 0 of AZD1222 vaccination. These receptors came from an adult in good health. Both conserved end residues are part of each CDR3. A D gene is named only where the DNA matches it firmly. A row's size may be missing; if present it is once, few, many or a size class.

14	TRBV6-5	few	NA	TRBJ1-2	CASSSGRSNYGYTF	TGTGCCAGCAGTTCCGGGAGATCTAACTATGGCTACACCTTC
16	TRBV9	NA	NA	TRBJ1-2	CASSDPRDKEAYGYTF	TGTGCCAGCAGTGACCCCCGGGACAAGGAGGCCTATGGCTACACCTTC
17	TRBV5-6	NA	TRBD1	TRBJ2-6	CASSTPGQGSGANVLTF	TGTGCCAGCAGCACACCGGGACAGGGATCTGGGGCCAACGTCCTGACTTTC
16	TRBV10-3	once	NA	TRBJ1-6	CAISDPDSTYNSPLHF	TGTGCCATCAGTGACCCGGACAGCACCTATAATTCACCCCTCCACTTT
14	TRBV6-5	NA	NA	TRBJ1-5	CASSLEYSNQPQHF	TGTGCCAGCAGCCTAGAATATAGCAATCAGCCCCAGCATTTT
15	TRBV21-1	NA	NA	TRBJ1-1	CASSTPWGVNTEAFF	TGTGCCAGCAGCACCCCTTGGGGGGTGAACACTGAAGCTTTCTTT
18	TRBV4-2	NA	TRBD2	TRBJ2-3	CASSQDRGRSGGSDTQYF	TGTGCCAGCAGCCAAGATAGGGGGCGGAGCGGGGGGTCAGATACGCAGTATTTT
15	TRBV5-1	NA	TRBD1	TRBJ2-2	CASSPNRGHTGELFF	TGCGCCAGCAGCCCCAACAGGGGGCATACCGGGGAGCTGTTTTTT
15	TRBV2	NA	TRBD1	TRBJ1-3	CASRPGQGAKNTIYF	TGTGCCAGCAGGCCGGGACAGGGGGCGAAAAACACCATATATTTT
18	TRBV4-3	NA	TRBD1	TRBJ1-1	CASSQALRRQGWYTEAFF	TGCGCCAGCAGCCAAGCCTTAAGGAGACAGGGGTGGTACACTGAAGCTTTCTTT
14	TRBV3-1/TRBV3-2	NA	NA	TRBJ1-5	CASSQGAGLQPQHF	TGTGCCAGCAGCCAGGGAGCAGGGCTCCAGCCCCAGCATTTT
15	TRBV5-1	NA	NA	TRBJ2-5	CASSLFWGAQETQYF	TGCGCCAGCAGCTTGTTTTGGGGGGCACAAGAGACCCAGTACTTC
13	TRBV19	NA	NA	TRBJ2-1	CASTPDRHLGQFF	TGTGCCAGTACCCCGGACCGACATCTAGGGCAGTTCTTC
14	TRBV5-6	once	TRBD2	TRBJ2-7	CASTGGARGYEQYF	TGTGCCAGCACCGGGGGGGCCAGGGGCTACGAGCAGTACTTC
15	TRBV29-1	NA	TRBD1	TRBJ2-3	CSVEGGQGRADTQYF	TGCAGCGTTGAAGGGGGACAGGGGCGGGCAGATACGCAGTATTTT
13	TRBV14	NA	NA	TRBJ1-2	CASSLGGAVRHTF	TGTGCCAGCAGCCTCGGGGGGGCGGTTAGGCACACCTTC
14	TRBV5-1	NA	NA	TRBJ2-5	CASSLGRTQETQYF	TGCGCCAGCAGCTTGGGGAGAACACAAGAGACCCAGTACTTC
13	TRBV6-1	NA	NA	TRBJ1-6	CASSEAAYSPLHF	TGTGCCAGCAGTGAAGCAGCCTATTCACCCCTCCACTTT
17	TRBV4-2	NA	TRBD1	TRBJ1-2	CASSPPTGDSLNYGYTF	TGTGCCAGCAGCCCTCCCACGGGGGACAGCCTTAACTATGGCTACACCTTC
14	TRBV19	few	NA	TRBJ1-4	CASTELATNEKLFF	TGTGCCAGTACCGAACTTGCAACTAATGAAAAACTGTTTTTT
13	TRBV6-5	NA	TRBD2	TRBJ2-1	CASRSGGGDEQFF	TGTGCCAGCCGCAGCGGGGGGGGTGATGAGCAGTTCTTC
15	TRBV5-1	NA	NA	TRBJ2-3	CASSLVRGAGDTQYF	TGCGCCAGCAGCTTGGTTCGGGGGGCCGGAGATACGCAGTATTTT
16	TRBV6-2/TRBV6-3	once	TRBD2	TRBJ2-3	CASSYSLAGVRDTQYF	TGTGCCAGCAGTTACTCGCTAGCGGGGGTGAGAGATACGCAGTATTTT
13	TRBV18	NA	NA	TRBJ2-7	CASSPPAGLEQYF	TGTGCCAGCTCACCACCCGCGGGTCTGGAGCAGTACTTC
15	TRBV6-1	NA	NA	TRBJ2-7	CASSEDLRGAYEQYF	TGTGCCAGCAGTGAAGACCTGAGGGGGGCCTACGAGCAGTACTTC
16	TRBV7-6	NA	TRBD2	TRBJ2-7	CASSLELAGVPYEQYF	TGTGCCAGCAGCTTAGAGCTAGCGGGGGTCCCCTACGAGCAGTACTTC
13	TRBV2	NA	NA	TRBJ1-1	CATEGVMNTEAFF	TGTGCCACCGAAGGGGTTATGAACACTGAAGCTTTCTTT
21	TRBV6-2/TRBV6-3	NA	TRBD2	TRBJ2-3	CASSYPRSVLGLAGVTDTQYF	TGTGCCAGCAGTTACCCCCGCTCCGTTTTGGGACTAGCGGGGGTCACAGATACGCAGTATTTT
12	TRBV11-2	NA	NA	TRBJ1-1	CASSSPNTEAFF	TGTGCCAGCAGCTCGCCGAACACTGAAGCTTTCTTT